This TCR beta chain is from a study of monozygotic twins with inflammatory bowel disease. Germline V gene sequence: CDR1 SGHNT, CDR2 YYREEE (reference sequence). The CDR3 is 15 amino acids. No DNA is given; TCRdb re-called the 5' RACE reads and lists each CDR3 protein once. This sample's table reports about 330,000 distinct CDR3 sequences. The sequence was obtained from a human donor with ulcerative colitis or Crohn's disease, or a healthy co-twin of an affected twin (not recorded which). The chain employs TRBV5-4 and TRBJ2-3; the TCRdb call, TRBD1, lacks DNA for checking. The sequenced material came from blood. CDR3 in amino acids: CASSRGQGATDTQYF.